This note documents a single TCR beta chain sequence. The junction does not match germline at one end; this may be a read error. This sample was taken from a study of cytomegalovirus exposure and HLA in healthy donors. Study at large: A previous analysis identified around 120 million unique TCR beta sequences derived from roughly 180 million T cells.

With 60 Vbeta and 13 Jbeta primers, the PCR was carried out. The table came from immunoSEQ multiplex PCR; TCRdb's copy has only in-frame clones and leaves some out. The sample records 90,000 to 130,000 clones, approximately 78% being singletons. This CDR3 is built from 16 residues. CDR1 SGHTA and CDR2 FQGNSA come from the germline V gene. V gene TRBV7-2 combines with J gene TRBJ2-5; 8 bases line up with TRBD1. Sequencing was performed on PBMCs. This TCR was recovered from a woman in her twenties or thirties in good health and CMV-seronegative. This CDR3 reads CASSLVSGTGQEAQYF. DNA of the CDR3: TGTGCCAGCAGCTTAGTGTCCGGGACAGGACAAGAGGCCCAGTACTTC.